Each of the 25 T cell receptor beta chains below was sequenced from the same sample in a study of blood T cell repertoires in COVID-19 (dated by TCRdb to 2020 to 2022). The library was built by means of the immunoSEQ multiplex PCR assay. In its TCRdb copy, this immuneACCESS table keeps in-frame sequences only and misses some clones. Where compared with another copy, unresolved V genes explain less than half of these, and the others have no known cause. A total of about 150,000 clones appear in this sample, roughly 80% of them only once. The ten largest clones add up to approximately 3.7% of the sample. The sample consisted of peripheral blood. The receptors stem from a woman older than 75 with acute or convalescent COVID-19.

There are a few counts of this clone. This chain connects TRBV29-1 to TRBJ1-1; D is ambiguous. This CDR3 contains 10 residues. Trimming left V 4 bases short and J 4 bases short, with 4 bases between. Germline loops: CDR1 SQVTM, CDR2 ANQGSEA. The CDR3 bases are TGCAGCGTTGCTGTCACTGAAGCTTTCTTT. Its protein product is CSVAVTEAFF.

This chain links TRBV4-3 with TRBJ1-2; TRBD1 matches at 9 bases. CDR3 length: 15 amino acids. The J segment lost 2 bases and the V segment lost 4 bases, leaving 5 bases of the junction unmatched. Germline values: CDR1 LGHNA, CDR2 YSLEER. The CDR3 coding sequence is TGCGCCAGCAGCCTAGGGGGACAGGGAAACTATGGCTACACCTTC. It specifies CASSLGGQGNYGYTF.

This clone turned up a few times. Written as DNA, the CDR3 is TGTGCCAGCAGTTTCTTCGACATGCAGGGAACCAACGAGCAGTACTTC. Translating gives CASSFFDMQGTNEQYF. This chain connects TRBV28 to TRBJ2-7; TRBD1 might be the D (5 bases). This CDR3 spans 16 amino acids. In germline, CDR1 is MDHEN, CDR2 SYDVKM. V was trimmed by 3 bases and J by 5 bases, leaving 20 bases between them.

The chain carries TRBV2 and TRBJ1-1; TRBD1 agrees at 10 bases. V shed 7 bases and J 1 base; nucleotides not matched to a gene: 6. CDR1 is SNHLY, CDR2 FYNNEI, per germline. The CDR3 is made up of 15 amino acids. Here the CDR3 DNA reads TGTGCCAGCAACTCGGGACAGGGGTCGAACACTGAAGCTTTCTTT. As protein: CASNSGQGSNTEAFF.

This chain uses TRBV6-1 with TRBJ1-5; 8 nucleotides agree with TRBD1. Germline CDR1 and CDR2: MNHNS and SASEGT. The length of the CDR3 is 15 residues. V was clipped by 2 bases and J by 4 bases; unmatched bases: 4. CDR3: CASSEQDRANQPQHF. In DNA form, the CDR3 reads TGTGCCAGCAGTGAACAGGACAGGGCAAATCAGCCCCAGCATTTT.

The table lists this clone with a count of one. This chain links TRBV5-1 with TRBJ1-3; 8 bases map to TRBD1. The germline V gene has CDR1 SGHRS and CDR2 YFSETQ. Trimming at V came to 6 bases and at J to 0 bases, leaving 5 bases not matched to a gene. The CDR3 contains 15 residues. CDR3 nucleotides: TGCGCCAGCACCTCACAGGGGGGCTCTGGAAACACCATATATTTT. Its translation is CASTSQGGSGNTIYF.

The rearrangement links TRBV7-2 to TRBJ2-5, with a weak D call TRBD2 (6 bases). Deletions cut 1 base from V and 9 bases from J, with 12 bases between. This CDR3 spans 13 amino acids. Germline lookup yields CDR1 SGHTA and CDR2 FQGNSA. This CDR3 reads CASSLGEDLAQYF. The CDR3 DNA reads TGTGCCAGCAGCTTAGGGGAGGATTTGGCCCAGTACTTC.

This clone was counted a few times. The chain is built from TRBV12-3 or TRBV12-4 and TRBJ1-2; no clear D. Trimming left V 0 bases short and J 7 bases short, with 6 bases between. This CDR3 region has 12 residues. The CDR3 reads CASSLAGSGYTF. In DNA, the CDR3 is TGTGCCAGCAGTTTAGCCGGGTCTGGCTACACCTTC.

This rearrangement joins TRBV19 to TRBJ2-7; D perhaps matches TRBD1 (6 bases). Germline assignment: CDR1 LNHDA and CDR2 SQIVND (reference sequence). The CDR3 is made up of 17 amino acids. V was cut by 5 bases and J by 2 bases, with 22 bases left in between. CDR3 sequence: CASSQGPPSSHPYEQYF. The CDR3, as DNA: TGTGCCAGTAGTCAGGGGCCGCCTTCATCACATCCCTACGAGCAGTACTTC. The full variable domain, its missing parts supplied by reference TRBV19 and TRBJ2-7, is DGGITQSPKYLFRKEGQNVTLSCEQNLNHDAMYWYRQDPGQGLRLIYYSQIVNDFQKGDIAEGYSVSREKKESFPLTVTSAQKNPTAFYLCASSQGPPSSHPYEQYFGPGTRLTVT.

The chain joins TRBV3-1 (or the pseudogene TRBV3-2) to TRBJ2-5; D is possibly TRBD2 (5 bases). V lost 1 base and J 5 bases, leaving 8 bases between the germline ends. This CDR3 is 13 amino acids long. Germline V gene data show CDR1 as LGHDT and CDR2 as YNNKEL (reference sequence). Here the CDR3 DNA reads TGTGCCAGCAGCCAAGGGCGGGTGGAGACCCAGTACTTC. It is translated as CASSQGRVETQYF.

This rearrangement joins TRBV6-5 to TRBJ1-3; TRBD1 aligns across 9 bases. The CDR3 is 14 amino acids. Trimming cost V 9 bases and J 4 bases; bases outside gene matches: 7. Germline-derived CDR1 and CDR2 are MNHEY and SVGAGI. CDR3 sequence (DNA): TGTGCCAGTTTGGGACAGGGTGAGGGAAACACCATATATTTT. This sequence encodes CASLGQGEGNTIYF.

The V call is TRBV2, the J call TRBJ1-4; no firm D call. The CDR3 covers 15 residues. In germline, CDR1 is SNHLY, CDR2 FYNNEI. V lost 0 bases, J lost 4 bases, and 9 bases lay in between. CDR3 residues: CASSEALGVNEKLFF. The CDR3 DNA reads as TGTGCCAGCAGTGAAGCTTTAGGAGTTAATGAAAAACTGTTTTTT.

DNA of the CDR3: TGTGCCAGCAGTGCGGTGGCTCGGGGTTCACCCCTCCACTTT. This codes for CASSAVARGSPLHF. The V call is TRBV27, the J call TRBJ1-6, with D unclear. CDR3 size: 14 residues. V lost 5 bases to trimming and J lost 9 bases, with 14 bases between them. CDR1 is MNHEY and CDR2 is SMNVEV in the germline V gene (reference sequence).

The chain has TRBV6-6 and TRBJ1-5; weak D call: TRBD1 (6 bases). This CDR3 has 16 residues. From germline, CDR1 is MNHNY and CDR2 SVGAGI (reference sequence). V was shortened by 2 bases and J by 7 bases, with 18 bases between the two germline ends. The CDR3 DNA is TGTGCCAGCAGTTACCCTTCCCGTACAGGGTACCAGCCCCAGCATTTT. Residues: CASSYPSRTGYQPQHF.

In this sample, this clone turned up a few times. The chain uses TRBV6-6 and TRBJ1-1, with D tentatively TRBD1 (6 bases). The CDR3 loop spans 15 amino acids. The germline CDR1 and CDR2 sequences are MNHNY and SVGAGI (reference sequence). V was trimmed by 4 bases and J by 0 bases, leaving 12 bases between them. CDR3 DNA: TGTGCCAGCAGTTCGGATACAGGGTTGAACACTGAAGCTTTCTTT. Translated, it gives CASSSDTGLNTEAFF.

The V and J genes are TRBV5-1 and TRBJ2-3, with D possibly matching TRBD2 (5 bases). Trimming shortened V by 1 base and J by 2 bases, and 17 bases separated the two germline ends. The germline V gene has CDR1 SGHRS and CDR2 YFSETQ. The CDR3 has 17 residues. The CDR3 coding sequence is TGCGCCAGCAGCTTGTTTTTTGGTAGCGCGAACACAGATACGCAGTATTTT. The encoded protein is CASSLFFGSANTDTQYF.

This clone appeared a few times. The chain recombines TRBV7-9 with TRBJ2-7, with 8 bases that match TRBD1. Per germline, CDR1 SEHNR and CDR2 FQNEAQ (reference sequence). This CDR3 region has 14 residues. Losses at the gene ends were 2 bases for V and 4 bases for J; bases not matched to a gene: 4. The CDR3 DNA reads TGTGCCAGCAGCTTAACAGACAGGGGATACGAGCAGTACTTC. It specifies CASSLTDRGYEQYF.

This clone was recorded a few times. The gene calls are TRBV19 and TRBJ2-1, with D perhaps TRBD2 (7 bases). Per germline, CDR1 LNHDA and CDR2 SQIVND (reference sequence). The V and J ends lost 6 bases and 7 bases respectively, with 19 bases between them. There are 15 residues in the CDR3. The CDR3 is CASSRGAGTANEQFF. The DNA of the CDR3 is TGTGCCAGTAGCCGGGGGGCGGGGACGGCGAATGAGCAGTTCTTC.

This clone was found a few times. The chain employs TRBV18 and TRBJ2-1; D is uncertain. Germline V gene data show CDR1 as KGHSH and CDR2 as LQKENI. Trimming left V 0 bases short and J 3 bases short, with 15 bases between. This CDR3 contains 17 residues. CDR3 region: CASSPPITERDYNEQFF. CDR3 DNA sequence: TGTGCCAGCTCACCACCTATAACAGAAAGAGACTACAATGAGCAGTTCTTC.

The chain has TRBV29-1 and TRBJ2-3, with 7 positions matching TRBD1. The CDR3 covers 11 residues. V was clipped by 4 bases and J by 10 bases; unmatched bases: 5. CDR1 is SQVTM and CDR2 is ANQGSEA in the germline V gene. This CDR3 is CSVGDSRSQYF. In nucleotides, the CDR3 is TGCAGCGTTGGGGACAGTCGATCGCAGTATTTT.

The rearrangement uses TRBV7-2 and TRBJ1-6; D is uncertain. Germline CDR1 reads SGHTA; CDR2 reads FQGNSA. V was clipped by 3 bases and J by 8 bases, with 11 bases between them. This CDR3 has 14 residues. As DNA, the CDR3 is TGTGCCAGCAGCTTTTCAGGCTCCGATTCACCCCTCCACTTT. Translated: CASSFSGSDSPLHF. The full variable domain, with the rest looked up from reference TRBV7-2 and TRBJ1-6, is GAGVSQSPSNKVTEKGKDVELRCDPISGHTALYWYRQSLGQGLEFLIYFQGNSAPDKSGLPSDRFSAERTGGSVSTLTIQRTQQEDSAVYLCASSFSGSDSPLHFGNGTRLTVT.

The genes are TRBV18 and TRBJ2-1, with 8 bases identical to TRBD2. Trimming took 3 bases from V and 2 from J; bases not matched to a gene: 6. The CDR3 runs to 16 residues. Germline CDR1 and CDR2: KGHSH and LQKENI. The CDR3 nucleotides read TGTGCCAGCTCACCCCCCAGCGGGAGCCCCTACAATGAGCAGTTCTTC. Its protein is CASSPPSGSPYNEQFF.

This sequence joins TRBV19 and TRBJ1-1; D perhaps matches TRBD1 (6 bases). The CDR3 spans 14 residues. Trimming pared 6 bases from V and 0 bases from J, leaving 11 bases between. Germline CDR1 is LNHDA and CDR2 is SQIVND (reference sequence). The CDR3 nucleotides are TGTGCCAGTAGGGCCGGACAGATGAACACTGAAGCTTTCTTT. This sequence encodes CASRAGQMNTEAFF.

As regards this clone: One junction end does not reproduce the germline sequence, and a read error may be involved. The chain joins TRBV5-6 to TRBJ1-6; the D gene is possibly TRBD1 (6 bases). CDR1 and CDR2 from the germline V gene are SGHDT and YYEEEE. CDR3 size: 15 residues. The CDR3 here is CASGAPGQGNSPLHF. In DNA, the CDR3 is TGTGCCAGCGGCGCGCCGGGGCAGGGGAATTCCCCCCTCCACTTT.

V gene TRBV3-1 (or the pseudogene TRBV3-2) combines with J gene TRBJ1-5; the match to TRBD1 covers 7 bases. Per the germline V gene, CDR1 is LGHDT and CDR2 is YNNKEL (reference sequence). This CDR3 contains 15 residues. The V segment lost 1 base and the J segment 5 bases; nucleotides outside the gene matches: 5. The CDR3 protein is CASSQGTGDYQPQHF. The CDR3 nucleotides read TGTGCCAGCAGCCAAGGGACAGGTGATTATCAGCCCCAGCATTTT.